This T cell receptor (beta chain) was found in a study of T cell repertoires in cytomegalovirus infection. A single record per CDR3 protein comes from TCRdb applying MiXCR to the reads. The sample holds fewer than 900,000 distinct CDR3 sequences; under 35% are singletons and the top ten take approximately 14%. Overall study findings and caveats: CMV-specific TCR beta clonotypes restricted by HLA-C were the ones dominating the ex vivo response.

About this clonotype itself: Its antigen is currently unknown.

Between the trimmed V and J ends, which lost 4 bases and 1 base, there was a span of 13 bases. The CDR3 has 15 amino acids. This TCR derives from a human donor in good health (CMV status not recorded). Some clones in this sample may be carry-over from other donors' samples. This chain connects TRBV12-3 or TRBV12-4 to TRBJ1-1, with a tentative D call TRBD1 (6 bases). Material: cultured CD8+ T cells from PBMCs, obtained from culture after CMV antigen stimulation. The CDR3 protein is CASSSPGHRNTEAFF. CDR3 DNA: TGTGCCAGCAGTTCACCGGGACACCGGAACACTGAAGCTTTCTTT.